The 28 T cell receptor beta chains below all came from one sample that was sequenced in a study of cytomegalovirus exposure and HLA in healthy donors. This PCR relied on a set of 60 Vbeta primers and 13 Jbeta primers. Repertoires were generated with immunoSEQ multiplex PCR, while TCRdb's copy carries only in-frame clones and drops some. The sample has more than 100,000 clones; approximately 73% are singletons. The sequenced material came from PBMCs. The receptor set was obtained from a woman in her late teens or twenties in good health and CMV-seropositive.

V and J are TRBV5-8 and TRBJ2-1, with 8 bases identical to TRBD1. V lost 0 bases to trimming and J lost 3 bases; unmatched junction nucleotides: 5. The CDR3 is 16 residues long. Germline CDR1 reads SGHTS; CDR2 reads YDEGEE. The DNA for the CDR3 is TGTGCCAGCAGCTTGGGATGGGGGACAGGCTACAATGAGCAGTTCTTC. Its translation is CASSLGWGTGYNEQFF.

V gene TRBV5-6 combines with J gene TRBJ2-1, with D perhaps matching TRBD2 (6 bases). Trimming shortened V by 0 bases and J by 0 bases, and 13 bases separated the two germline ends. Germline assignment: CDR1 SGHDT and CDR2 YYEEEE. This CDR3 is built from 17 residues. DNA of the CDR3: TGTGCCAGCAGCTTGGGGGTAGCGGCGCACTCCTACAATGAGCAGTTCTTC. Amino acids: CASSLGVAAHSYNEQFF.

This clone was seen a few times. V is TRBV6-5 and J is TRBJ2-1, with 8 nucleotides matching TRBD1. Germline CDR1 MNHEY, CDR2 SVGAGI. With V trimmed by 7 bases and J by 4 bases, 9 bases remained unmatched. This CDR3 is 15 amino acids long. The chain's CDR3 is CASTVTRGPYNEQFF. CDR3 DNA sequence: TGTGCCAGCACAGTCACCAGGGGGCCGTACAATGAGCAGTTCTTC.

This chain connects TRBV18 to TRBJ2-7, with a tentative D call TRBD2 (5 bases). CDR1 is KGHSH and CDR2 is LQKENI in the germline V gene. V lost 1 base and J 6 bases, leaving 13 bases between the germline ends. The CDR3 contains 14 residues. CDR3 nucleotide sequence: TGTGCCAGCTCACCACTAGAGGGTGTGGGCGAGCAGTACTTC. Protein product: CASSPLEGVGEQYF.

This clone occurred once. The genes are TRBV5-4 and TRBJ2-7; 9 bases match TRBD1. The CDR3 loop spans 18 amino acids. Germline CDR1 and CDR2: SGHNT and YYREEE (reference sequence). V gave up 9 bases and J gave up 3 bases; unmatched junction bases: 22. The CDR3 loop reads CANDTLYPDRGINYEQYF. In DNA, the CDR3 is TGTGCCAACGACACACTTTACCCTGACAGGGGGATCAACTACGAGCAGTACTTC.

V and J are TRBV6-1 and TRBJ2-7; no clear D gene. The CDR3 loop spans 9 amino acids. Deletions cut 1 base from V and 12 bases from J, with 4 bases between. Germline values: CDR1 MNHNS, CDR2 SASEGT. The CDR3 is CASSEGVYF. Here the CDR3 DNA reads TGTGCCAGCAGTGAAGGAGTGTACTTC.

In DNA form, the CDR3 reads TGTGCCAGCAGTTCCCAGCCCGGGCGGGGGCCCCAGCATTTT. Translating it yields CASSSQPGRGPQHF. V and J are TRBV28 and TRBJ1-5; D is undetermined. Trimming pared 4 bases from V and 9 bases from J, leaving 16 bases between. The CDR3 spans 14 residues. Germline V CDR1 and CDR2: MDHEN, SYDVKM.

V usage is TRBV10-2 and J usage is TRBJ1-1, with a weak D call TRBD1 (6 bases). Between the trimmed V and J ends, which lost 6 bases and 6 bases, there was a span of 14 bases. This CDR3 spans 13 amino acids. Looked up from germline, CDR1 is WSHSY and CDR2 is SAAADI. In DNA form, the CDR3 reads TGCGCCAGCAGAATCAGGGAGGGGGCTGAAGCTTTCTTT. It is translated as CASRIREGAEAFF.

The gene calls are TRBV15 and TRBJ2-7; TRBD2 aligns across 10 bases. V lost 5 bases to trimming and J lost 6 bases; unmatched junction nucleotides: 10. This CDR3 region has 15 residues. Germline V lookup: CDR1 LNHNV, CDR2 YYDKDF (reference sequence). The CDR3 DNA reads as TGTGCCACCAGCCAAGGGGACCTAGCGGGAGTCGAGCAGTACTTC. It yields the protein CATSQGDLAGVEQYF.

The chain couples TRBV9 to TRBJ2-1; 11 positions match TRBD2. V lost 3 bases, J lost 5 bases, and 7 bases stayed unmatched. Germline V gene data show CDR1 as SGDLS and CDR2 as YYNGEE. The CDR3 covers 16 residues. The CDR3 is CASSGPGTSGNNEQFF. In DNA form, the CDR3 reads TGTGCCAGCAGCGGACCCGGGACTAGCGGCAACAATGAGCAGTTCTTC.

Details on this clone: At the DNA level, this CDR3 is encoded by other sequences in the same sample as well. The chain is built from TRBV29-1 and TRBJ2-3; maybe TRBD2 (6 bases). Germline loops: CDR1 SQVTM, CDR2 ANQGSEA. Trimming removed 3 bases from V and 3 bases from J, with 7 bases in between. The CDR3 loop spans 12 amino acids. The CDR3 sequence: CSVDGGTDTQYF. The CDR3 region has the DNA TGCAGCGTTGATGGGGGGACAGATACGCAGTATTTT.

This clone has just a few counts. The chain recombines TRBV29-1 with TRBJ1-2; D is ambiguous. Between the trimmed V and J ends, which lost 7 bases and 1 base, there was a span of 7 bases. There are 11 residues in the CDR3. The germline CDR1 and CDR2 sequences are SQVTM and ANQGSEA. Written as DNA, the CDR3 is TGCAGCGGGAGTCATAACTATGGCTACACCTTC. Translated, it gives CSGSHNYGYTF.

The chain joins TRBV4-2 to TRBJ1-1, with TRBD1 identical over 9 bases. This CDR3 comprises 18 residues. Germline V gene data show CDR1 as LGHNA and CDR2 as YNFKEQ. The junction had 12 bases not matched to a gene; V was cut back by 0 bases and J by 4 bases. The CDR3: CASSQDRGRQGGSTEAFF. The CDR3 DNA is TGTGCCAGCAGCCAAGATCGCGGAAGACAGGGGGGTTCCACTGAAGCTTTCTTT.

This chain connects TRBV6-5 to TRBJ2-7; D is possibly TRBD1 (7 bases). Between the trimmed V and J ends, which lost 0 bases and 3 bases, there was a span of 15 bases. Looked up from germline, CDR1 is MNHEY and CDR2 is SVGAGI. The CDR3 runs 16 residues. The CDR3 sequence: CASSYSKGARDYEQYF. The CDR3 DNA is TGTGCCAGCAGTTACTCGAAGGGGGCGCGGGACTACGAGCAGTACTTC.

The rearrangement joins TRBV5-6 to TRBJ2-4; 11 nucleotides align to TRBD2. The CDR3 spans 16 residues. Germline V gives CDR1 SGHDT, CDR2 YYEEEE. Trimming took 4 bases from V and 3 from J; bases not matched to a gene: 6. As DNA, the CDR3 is TGTGCCAGCAGCCCACAAGGGACTAGCGGCAAAAACATTCAGTACTTC. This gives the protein CASSPQGTSGKNIQYF.

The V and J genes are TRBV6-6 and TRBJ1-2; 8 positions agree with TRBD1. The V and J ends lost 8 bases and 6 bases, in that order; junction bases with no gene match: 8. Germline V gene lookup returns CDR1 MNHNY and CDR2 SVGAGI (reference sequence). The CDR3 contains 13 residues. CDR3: CASQGANSNGYTF. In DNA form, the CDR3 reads TGTGCCAGCCAGGGGGCGAACTCGAATGGCTACACCTTC.

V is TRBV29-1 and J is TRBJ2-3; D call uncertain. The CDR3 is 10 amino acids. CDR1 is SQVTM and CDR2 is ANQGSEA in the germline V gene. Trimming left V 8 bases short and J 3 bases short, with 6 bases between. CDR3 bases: TGCAGCACTGATACAGATACGCAGTATTTT. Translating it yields CSTDTDTQYF.

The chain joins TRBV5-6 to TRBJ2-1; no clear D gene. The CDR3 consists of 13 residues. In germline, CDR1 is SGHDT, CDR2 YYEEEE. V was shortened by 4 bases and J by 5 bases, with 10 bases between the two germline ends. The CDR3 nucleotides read TGTGCCAGCAGCCTATTAGTGGACAATGAGCAGTTCTTC. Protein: CASSLLVDNEQFF.

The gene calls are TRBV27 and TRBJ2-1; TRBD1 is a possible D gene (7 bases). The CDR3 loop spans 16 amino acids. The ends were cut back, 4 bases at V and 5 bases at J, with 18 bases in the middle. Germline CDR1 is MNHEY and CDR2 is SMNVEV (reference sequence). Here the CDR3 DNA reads TGTGCCAGCAGTTCGCCCTCGCGGGACAGAAACAATGAGCAGTTCTTC. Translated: CASSSPSRDRNNEQFF.

Here the CDR3 DNA reads TGTGCCAGCAGCTGGGGGACAGCCCCTGAAGCTTTCTTT. Protein: CASSWGTAPEAFF. The gene calls are TRBV13 and TRBJ1-1; 7 bases map to TRBD1. J lost 6 bases, V lost 4 bases, and 5 bases had no gene match. Germline V gene sequence: CDR1 PRHDT, CDR2 FYEKMQ (reference sequence). This CDR3 has 13 residues.

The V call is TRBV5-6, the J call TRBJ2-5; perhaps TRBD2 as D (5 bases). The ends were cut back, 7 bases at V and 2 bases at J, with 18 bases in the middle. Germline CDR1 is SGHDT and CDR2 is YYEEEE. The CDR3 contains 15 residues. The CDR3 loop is CASSTSVGIQETQYF. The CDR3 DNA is TGTGCCAGCTCCACATCCGTCGGGATTCAAGAGACCCAGTACTTC.

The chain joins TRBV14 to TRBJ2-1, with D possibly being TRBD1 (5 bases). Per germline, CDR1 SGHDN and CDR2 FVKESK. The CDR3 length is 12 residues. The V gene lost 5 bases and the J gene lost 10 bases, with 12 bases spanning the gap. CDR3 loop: CASSRGLLEQFF. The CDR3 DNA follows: TGTGCCAGCAGCAGGGGTCTGCTAGAGCAGTTCTTC.

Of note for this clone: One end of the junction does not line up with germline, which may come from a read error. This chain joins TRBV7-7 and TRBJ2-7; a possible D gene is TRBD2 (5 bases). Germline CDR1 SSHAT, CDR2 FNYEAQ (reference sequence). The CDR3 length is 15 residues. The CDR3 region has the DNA TGTGCTAGCAGTCTTAGGTCGGGAAGTAACTCCGAGCAGTACTTC. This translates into CASSLRSGSNSEQYF.

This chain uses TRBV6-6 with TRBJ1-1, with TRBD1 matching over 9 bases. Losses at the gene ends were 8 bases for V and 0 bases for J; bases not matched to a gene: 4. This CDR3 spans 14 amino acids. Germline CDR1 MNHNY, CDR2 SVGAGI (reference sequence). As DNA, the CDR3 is TGTGCCAGCGAACAGGGGGCTGTGAACACTGAAGCTTTCTTT. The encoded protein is CASEQGAVNTEAFF.

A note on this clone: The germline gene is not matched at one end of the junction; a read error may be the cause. CDR3 protein: CATSGLAGLREAQYF. CDR3 nucleotide sequence: TGTGCCACCAGCGGACTAGCGGGCCTAAGAGAGGCCCAGTACTTC. The gene calls are TRBV15 and TRBJ2-5; 11 nucleotides line up with TRBD2. Germline CDR1 LNHNV, CDR2 YYDKDF (reference sequence). The CDR3 sequence is 15 residues long.

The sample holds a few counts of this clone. CDR3 amino acids: CASSRQVSGNTIYF. The CDR3 DNA reads as TGTGCCAGCAGTCGACAGGTCTCTGGAAACACCATATATTTT. The rearrangement links TRBV28 to TRBJ1-3, with TRBD1 as a possible D gene (6 bases). In germline, CDR1 is MDHEN, CDR2 SYDVKM. The CDR3 is 14 amino acids. Trimming took off 5 bases at V and 0 bases at J, with 8 bases between the two ends.

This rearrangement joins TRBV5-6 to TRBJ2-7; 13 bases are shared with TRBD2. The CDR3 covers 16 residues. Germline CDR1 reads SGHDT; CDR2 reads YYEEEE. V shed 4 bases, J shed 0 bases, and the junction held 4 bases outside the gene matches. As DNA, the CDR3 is TGTGCCAGCAGCCCGGGACTAGCGGGGAGCTCCTACGAGCAGTACTTC. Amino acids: CASSPGLAGSSYEQYF.

The CDR3 DNA reads TGTGCCACCGAATGGGGCGGTGGGGATAATGAGCAGTTCTTC. Translated, it gives CATEWGGGDNEQFF. The rearrangement links TRBV25-1 to TRBJ2-1, with D possibly matching TRBD1 (5 bases). The ends were cut back, 10 bases at V and 7 bases at J, with 20 bases in the middle. This CDR3 spans 14 amino acids. The germline V gene has CDR1 MGHDK and CDR2 SYGVNS.